This entry lists 27 T cell receptor beta chains sequenced from one sample in a study of blood T cell repertoires in COVID-19. Method: immunoSEQ multiplex PCR; TCRdb's copy keeps in-frame clones and lacks some. The table records some 150,000 clones, around four fifths of them present only once. The sequenced sample was peripheral blood. The source is a woman between 40 and 55 years old with active or convalescent COVID-19.

The chain recombines TRBV4-2 with TRBJ2-7, with TRBD2 matching over 7 bases. V lost 1 base, J lost 2 bases, and 5 bases stayed unmatched. Germline CDR1 LGHNA, CDR2 YNFKEQ. CDR3 length equals 15 residues. DNA of the CDR3: TGTGCCAGCAGCCAAGGAGCTAGCGGTACCTACGAGCAGTACTTC. Translation: CASSQGASGTYEQYF.

The gene calls are TRBV3-1 (or the pseudogene TRBV3-2) and TRBJ2-5; TRBD2 is a possible D gene (6 bases). Trimming took off 2 bases at V and 1 base at J, with 11 bases between the two ends. CDR3 length: 15 amino acids. Germline V lookup: CDR1 LGHDT, CDR2 YNNKEL (reference sequence). In DNA, the CDR3 is TGTGCCAGCAGCCAAAGGGACTCGCCCCAAGAGACCCAGTACTTC. Its protein product is CASSQRDSPQETQYF.

As concerns this clone: The germline gene is not matched at one end of the junction; a read error may be the cause. The chain recombines TRBV3-1 (or the pseudogene TRBV3-2) with TRBJ2-5; TRBD1 agrees at 12 bases. The CDR3 runs to 17 residues. Germline values: CDR1 LGHDT, CDR2 YNNKEL (reference sequence). DNA for the CDR3: TGTGCCAGCAGCCAAGCCCCGGGACAGGGGGCCCAAGGGACCCAGTACTTC. Translated, it gives CASSQAPGQGAQGTQYF.

V is TRBV7-2 and J is TRBJ2-2; D possibly corresponds to TRBD2 (5 bases). V was cut by 2 bases and J by 7 bases, with 14 bases left in between. The CDR3 is 15 residues long. Germline V CDR1 and CDR2: SGHTA, FQGNSA. For the CDR3, the DNA is TGTGCCAGCAGCTTATCGAGGGCAGGAAACGGGGAGCTGTTTTTT. Translating gives CASSLSRAGNGELFF.

J is TRBJ1-1 and V is TRBV19, with 11 positions matching TRBD1. This CDR3 is built from 16 residues. Germline CDR1 is LNHDA and CDR2 is SQIVND (reference sequence). V lost 6 bases, J lost 0 bases, and 6 bases stayed unmatched. CDR3 sequence reads: CASSRRTGGLNTEAFF. The CDR3 DNA sequence: TGTGCCAGTAGCCGACGGACAGGGGGCCTGAACACTGAAGCTTTCTTT.

J is TRBJ2-1 and V is TRBV9; D is perhaps TRBD1 (5 bases). There are 12 residues in the CDR3. V dropped 0 bases and J dropped 16 bases, with 14 bases sitting between them. Germline V gene lookup returns CDR1 SGDLS and CDR2 YYNGEE. The CDR3 loop is CASSVAGHKKFF. The CDR3 DNA sequence: TGTGCCAGCAGCGTAGCCGGACATAAAAAATTCTTC.

The V gene is TRBV7-2, the J gene TRBJ1-2; a possible D gene is TRBD1 (6 bases). The CDR3 is made up of 15 amino acids. V gave up 1 base and J gave up 2 bases, with 11 bases separating them. Germline CDR1 reads SGHTA; CDR2 reads FQGNSA. The CDR3 spells CASSLERGLNYGYTF. Here the CDR3 DNA reads TGTGCCAGCAGCTTAGAGCGGGGGCTGAACTATGGCTACACCTTC. Using reference TRBV7-2 and TRBJ1-2 for the parts outside the CDR3, the full variable domain is GAGVSQSPSNKVTEKGKDVELRCDPISGHTALYWYRQSLGQGLEFLIYFQGNSAPDKSGLPSDRFSAERTGGSVSTLTIQRTQQEDSAVYLCASSLERGLNYGYTFGSGTRLTVV.

The chain recombines TRBV29-1 with TRBJ2-1; 8 bases match TRBD1. V shed 7 bases, J shed 9 bases, and the junction held 11 bases outside the gene matches. The CDR3 runs to 13 residues. Germline CDR1 is SQVTM and CDR2 is ANQGSEA. Written as DNA, the CDR3 is TGCAGCGCAAACAGGGGGTTGTTAGGTGAGCAGTTCTTC. Its translation: CSANRGLLGEQFF.

This chain links TRBV2 with TRBJ1-1; 8 nucleotides line up with TRBD1. The length of the CDR3 is 13 residues. Per germline, CDR1 SNHLY and CDR2 FYNNEI. The junction had 4 bases not matched to a gene; V was cut back by 5 bases and J by 5 bases. CDR3 region: CASSRQGRTEAFF. CDR3 DNA: TGTGCCAGCAGTCGACAGGGGAGGACTGAAGCTTTCTTT.

This chain connects TRBV19 to TRBJ1-3, with unresolved D. Per germline, CDR1 LNHDA and CDR2 SQIVND (reference sequence). CDR3 length equals 13 residues. V lost 6 bases to trimming and J lost 0 bases, with 6 bases between them. CDR3 loop: CASRASSGNTIYF. CDR3 bases: TGTGCCAGTAGGGCAAGCTCTGGAAACACCATATATTTT.

This rearrangement joins TRBV27 to TRBJ1-6, with 9 bases fitting TRBD1. The length of the CDR3 is 14 residues. CDR1 is MNHEY and CDR2 is SMNVEV in the germline V gene (reference sequence). V lost 7 bases, J lost 5 bases, and 3 bases stayed unmatched. Written as DNA, the CDR3 is TGTGCCAGCATGAGACAGGGGGATAATTCACCCCTCCACTTT. Amino acids: CASMRQGDNSPLHF.

This clone turned up a few times. The chain carries TRBV7-9 and TRBJ2-1, with TRBD1 matching over 8 bases. CDR1 is SEHNR and CDR2 is FQNEAQ in the germline V gene (reference sequence). CDR3 size: 15 residues. The trim removed 4 bases at V and 8 bases at J, leaving 10 bases unmatched. CDR3 loop: CASSSPGQGADEQFF. CDR3 sequence (DNA): TGTGCCAGCAGCTCACCCGGACAGGGTGCGGATGAGCAGTTCTTC.

V gene TRBV15 combines with J gene TRBJ1-3; unclear D gene. The CDR3 length is 13 residues. Per germline, CDR1 LNHNV and CDR2 YYDKDF (reference sequence). Between the trimmed V and J ends, which lost 7 bases and 2 bases, there was a span of 9 bases. CDR3 sequence reads: CATKPVAGNTIYF. The CDR3 DNA reads as TGTGCCACCAAGCCGGTGGCTGGAAACACCATATATTTT.

The DNA of the CDR3 is TGTGCCAGCAGTTTATCGGGACTCTTGTTTTCTGGAAACACCATATATTTT. This gives the protein CASSLSGLLFSGNTIYF. The genes are TRBV28 and TRBJ1-3; weak D call: TRBD1 (5 bases). Germline CDR1 and CDR2: MDHEN and SYDVKM. The length of the CDR3 is 17 residues. V was shortened by 1 base and J by 1 base, with 14 bases between the two germline ends.

The CDR3 nucleotides read TGTGCCAGCGGCTCCTCCTACGAGCAGTACTTC. Residues: CASGSSYEQYF. The chain combines TRBV12-3 or TRBV12-4 with TRBJ2-7; no definite D call. The CDR3 totals 11 residues. V lost 8 bases, J lost 0 bases, and 5 bases lay in between.

The chain uses TRBV4-3 and TRBJ2-1; 8 nucleotides line up with TRBD1. Germline CDR1 and CDR2: LGHNA and YSLEER. CDR3 length: 15 amino acids. V shed 6 bases and J 2 bases; nucleotides not matched to a gene: 6. CDR3 DNA: TGCGCCAGCAGTCCGGACAGGGCGGCCTACAATGAGCAGTTCTTC. This translates into CASSPDRAAYNEQFF.

The chain couples TRBV9 to TRBJ2-2, with D perhaps matching TRBD2 (7 bases). Trimming took off 3 bases at V and 8 bases at J, with 23 bases between the two ends. The CDR3 totals 17 residues. Germline V gene data show CDR1 as SGDLS and CDR2 as YYNGEE. The CDR3, as DNA: TGTGCCAGCAGCGGGCGGAGGGGGGGGCACCACTCAGGGGAGCTGTTTTTT. The encoded protein is CASSGRRGGHHSGELFF.

This chain links TRBV5-1 with TRBJ1-6; D is possibly TRBD1 (6 bases). The CDR3 is 15 amino acids. Germline CDR1 reads SGHRS; CDR2 reads YFSETQ. V was shortened by 6 bases and J by 7 bases, with 17 bases between the two germline ends. Written as DNA, the CDR3 is TGCGCCAGCACCCGAACTCAGGGGAGCAATTCACCCCTCCACTTT. Translation gives CASTRTQGSNSPLHF.

The chain employs TRBV28 and TRBJ2-1; 9 bases line up with TRBD1. This CDR3 is built from 16 residues. The V gene's germline CDR1 is MDHEN and CDR2 SYDVKM. Trimming cost V 5 bases and J 6 bases; bases outside gene matches: 11. CDR3 in amino acids: CASSPLGGQGGNEQFF. CDR3 nucleotide sequence: TGTGCCAGCAGTCCACTCGGGGGACAGGGTGGCAATGAGCAGTTCTTC.

The J gene is TRBJ1-5, the V gene TRBV6-5, with TRBD1 matching 7 bases. The V gene end was trimmed by 8 bases and the J gene end by 6 bases; junction bases not matched to a gene: 13. This CDR3 contains 15 residues. Germline V gene lookup returns CDR1 MNHEY and CDR2 SVGAGI. The CDR3 sequence: CASSRDPGGSQPQHF. The CDR3 coding sequence is TGTGCCAGCTCCCGCGATCCAGGGGGAAGTCAGCCCCAGCATTTT.

The chain recombines TRBV28 with TRBJ1-1; weak D call: TRBD1 (6 bases). In germline, CDR1 is MDHEN, CDR2 SYDVKM. V was clipped by 7 bases and J by 7 bases, with 16 bases between them. This CDR3 comprises 13 residues. CDR3 sequence: CASNILGGREAFF. The CDR3 DNA reads TGTGCCAGCAATATCCTGGGGGGGCGTGAAGCTTTCTTT. Based on the CDR3 plus reference TRBV28 and TRBJ1-1, the full variable domain is DVKVTQSSRYLVKRTGEKVFLECVQDMDHENMFWYRQDPGLGLRLIYFSYDVKMKEKGDIPEGYSVSREKKERFSLILESASTNQTSMYLCASNILGGREAFFGQGTRLTVV.

The chain has TRBV3-1 (or the pseudogene TRBV3-2) and TRBJ2-3; no definite D call. Germline lookup yields CDR1 LGHDT and CDR2 YNNKEL (reference sequence). The CDR3 loop spans 11 amino acids. Trimming removed 3 bases from V and 8 bases from J, with 6 bases in between. The CDR3 DNA sequence: TGTGCCAGCAGCCAGACTGGTACGCAGTATTTT. It is translated as CASSQTGTQYF.

The chain joins TRBV6-1 to TRBJ2-6, with 9 bases aligning to TRBD1. The CDR3 consists of 18 residues. V shed 4 bases, J shed 4 bases, and the junction held 11 bases outside the gene matches. Per the germline V gene, CDR1 is MNHNS and CDR2 is SASEGT. The CDR3 reads CASSGPPGTGLGANVLTF. The CDR3 region has the DNA TGTGCCAGCAGTGGGCCCCCCGGGACAGGGTTAGGGGCCAACGTCCTGACTTTC.

V gene TRBV24-1 combines with J gene TRBJ2-3; TRBD2 matches 7 bases. CDR1 and CDR2 (germline): KGHDR, SFDVKD. CDR3 length: 15 residues. V dropped 5 bases and J dropped 2; count of bases not matched to a gene: 6. The CDR3 region is CATSVASGITDTQYF. The CDR3 DNA is TGTGCCACCAGTGTCGCTAGCGGTATCACAGATACGCAGTATTTT.

This chain connects TRBV11-2 to TRBJ2-1, with D possibly being TRBD2 (5 bases). V dropped 5 bases and J dropped 6 bases, with 11 bases sitting between them. The CDR3 is made up of 13 amino acids. CDR1 SGHAT and CDR2 FQNNGV come from the germline V gene. The CDR3 DNA reads TGTGCCAGCAGCCCGGAGGTTCGCAATGAGCAGTTCTTC. It is translated as CASSPEVRNEQFF.

The CDR3 bases are TGTGCCAGCAGTAGAGTGGGGGGGCTAGGCGAAAAACTGTTTTTT. It is translated as CASSRVGGLGEKLFF. V and J are TRBV27 and TRBJ1-4; a possible D gene is TRBD1 (6 bases). Germline V gives CDR1 MNHEY, CDR2 SMNVEV (reference sequence). The CDR3 extends over 15 amino acids. Trimming shortened V by 5 bases and J by 8 bases, and 18 bases separated the two germline ends. Complete variable domain (other parts from reference TRBV27 and TRBJ1-4): EAQVTQNPRYLITVTGKKLTVTCSQNMNHEYMSWYRQDPGLGLRQIYYSMNVEVTDKGDVPEGYKVSRKEKRNFPLILESPSPNQTSLYFCASSRVGGLGEKLFFGSGTQLSVL.

The chain combines TRBV19 with TRBJ2-3; TRBD2 matches at 7 bases. V was pared by 3 bases and J by 1 base, with 10 bases of the junction left unmatched. This CDR3 has 17 amino acids. Per germline, CDR1 LNHDA and CDR2 SQIVND (reference sequence). DNA for the CDR3: TGTGCCAGTAGTATTGACACCAGCGGGGTACGCACAGATACGCAGTATTTT. Its translation: CASSIDTSGVRTDTQYF.